Included here is one TCR beta chain sequence, with context. This sample stems from a study of control samples from healthy donors and cancer patients. The table came from immunoSEQ multiplex PCR; TCRdb's copy has only in-frame clones and leaves some out. The data hold over 100,000 clones, with 92% observed a single time. Germline V gene lookup returns CDR1 SGHAT and CDR2 FQNNGV. V lost 3 bases to trimming and J lost 2 bases, with 6 bases between them. This CDR3 is built from 13 residues. The sequence derives from a man aged 18 to 29 in good health. Sequences were obtained from blood. This chain connects TRBV11-2 to TRBJ2-3; D remains unclear. Written as DNA, the CDR3 is TGTGCCAGCAGCTTTGGTTACACAGATACGCAGTATTTT. Its protein is CASSFGYTDTQYF.